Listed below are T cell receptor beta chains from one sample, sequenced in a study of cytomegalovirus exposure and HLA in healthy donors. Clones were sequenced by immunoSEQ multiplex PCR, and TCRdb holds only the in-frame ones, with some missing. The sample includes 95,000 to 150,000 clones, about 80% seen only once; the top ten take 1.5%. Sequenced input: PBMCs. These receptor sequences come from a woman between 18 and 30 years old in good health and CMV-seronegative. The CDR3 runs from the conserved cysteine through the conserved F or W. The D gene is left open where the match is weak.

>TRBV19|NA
CASSIARDTYSNQPQHF
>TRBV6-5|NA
CASSYSRGMISHGYTF
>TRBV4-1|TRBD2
CASSPTGGRVTGELFF
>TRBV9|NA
CASSLHGVTYNEQFF
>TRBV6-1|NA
CASSRRGGQPQHF
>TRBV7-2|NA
CASSLAQVGDGYTF
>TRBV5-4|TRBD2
CASSQPPGTSGKSYNEQFF
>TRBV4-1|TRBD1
CASSQVRDSYNEQFF
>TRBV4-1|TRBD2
CASSQVGGGLYNEQFF
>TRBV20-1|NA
CSAPRYNEQFF
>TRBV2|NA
CAIIQGWGEQFF
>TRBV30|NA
CAWSPRNTEAFF
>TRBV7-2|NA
CASSLYQGSGNEAFF
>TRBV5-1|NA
CASALRTKRDNEQFF
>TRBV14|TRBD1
CASSPTGARNTGELFF
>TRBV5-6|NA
CASSLISLSGNTIYF
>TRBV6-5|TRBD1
CASSPGTGNTEAFF
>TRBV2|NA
CASSERGGSGYTF
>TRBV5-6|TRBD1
CASSFFGDRLPNSPLHF
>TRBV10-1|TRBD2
CASSESGLAGSAYEQYF
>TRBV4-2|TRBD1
CASSQGPGQGATIPKNSQYF
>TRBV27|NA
CASSLSSGEKYNEQFF
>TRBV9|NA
CASSVASGGEKLFF
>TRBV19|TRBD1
CASNRQGIYNEQFF
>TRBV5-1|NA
CASSSMTGIPSYEQYF
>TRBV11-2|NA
CASSPGNHNNEQFF
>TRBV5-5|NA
CASSVAGNQPQHF
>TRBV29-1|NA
CSVDQDSYGYTF
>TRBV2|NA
CASQGGGDSPLHF
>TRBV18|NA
CASLPRDTSQPQHF
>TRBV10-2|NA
CASQFQLGGHEAFF
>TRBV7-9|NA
CASSPSSEAFF
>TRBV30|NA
CAWMRDSEKLFF
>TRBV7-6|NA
CASSLQGRNEQYF
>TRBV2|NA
CASSELSTEFTEAFF
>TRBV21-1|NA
CASSSTGSNQPQHF
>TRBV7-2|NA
CASSRGRVYEQYF
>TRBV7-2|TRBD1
CASSSDSGTGGTEAFF
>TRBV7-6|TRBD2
CASSWRTSGTGEQYF
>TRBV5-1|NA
CASSLGPRGDTEAFF
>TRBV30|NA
CAWSSVQARNSPLHF
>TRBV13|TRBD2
CASSSGLAGAGGELFF
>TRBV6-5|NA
CASSYYRATNEKLFF
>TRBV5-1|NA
CASSLEGQFSGNTIYF
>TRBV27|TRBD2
CASSLGAGGSYNEQFF
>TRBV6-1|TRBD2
CASGGGSVYEQYF
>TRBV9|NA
CASSVVKGYGYTF
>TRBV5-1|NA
CASSLSGLMNTEAFF
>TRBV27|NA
CASTKSAPNTGELFF
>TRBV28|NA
CASSLGTQYNEQFF